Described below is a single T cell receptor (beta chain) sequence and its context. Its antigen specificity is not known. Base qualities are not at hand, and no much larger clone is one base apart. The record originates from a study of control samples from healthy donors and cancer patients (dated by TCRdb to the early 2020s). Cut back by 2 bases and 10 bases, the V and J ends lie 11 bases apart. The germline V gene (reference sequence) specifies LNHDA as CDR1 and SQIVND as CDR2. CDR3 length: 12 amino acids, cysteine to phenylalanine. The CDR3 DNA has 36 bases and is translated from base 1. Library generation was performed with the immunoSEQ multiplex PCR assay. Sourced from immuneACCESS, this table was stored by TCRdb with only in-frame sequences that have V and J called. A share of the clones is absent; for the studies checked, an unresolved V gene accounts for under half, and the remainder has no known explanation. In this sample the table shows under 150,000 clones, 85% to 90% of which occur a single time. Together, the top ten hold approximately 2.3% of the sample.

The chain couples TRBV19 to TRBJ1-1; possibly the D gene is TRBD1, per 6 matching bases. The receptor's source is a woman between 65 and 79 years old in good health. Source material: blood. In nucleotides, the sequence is TGTGCCAGTAGTATAAAGGGGGAGGTAGCTTTCTTT. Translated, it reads CASSIKGEVAFF.